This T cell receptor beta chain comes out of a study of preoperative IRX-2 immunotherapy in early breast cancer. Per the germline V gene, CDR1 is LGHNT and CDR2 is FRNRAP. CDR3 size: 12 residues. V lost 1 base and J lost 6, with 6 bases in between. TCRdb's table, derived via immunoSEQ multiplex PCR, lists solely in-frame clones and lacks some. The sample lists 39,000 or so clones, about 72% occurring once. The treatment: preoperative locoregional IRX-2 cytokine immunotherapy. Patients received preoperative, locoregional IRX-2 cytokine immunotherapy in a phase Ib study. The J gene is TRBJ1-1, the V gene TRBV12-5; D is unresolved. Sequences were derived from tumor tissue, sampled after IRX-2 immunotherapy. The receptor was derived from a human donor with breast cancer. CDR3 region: CASGLGAAEAFF. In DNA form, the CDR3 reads TGTGCTAGTGGTTTGGGGGCGGCTGAAGCTTTCTTT.